Listed below are T cell receptor beta chains from one sample, sequenced in a study of T cell repertoires in cytomegalovirus infection. TCRdb reprocessed the reads via MiXCR and lists one record per CDR3 protein. The table includes 700,000 to 850,000 distinct CDR3 sequences, less than 35% detected once. Their antigens remain unidentified. Here the sequenced sample was cultured CD8+ T cells from PBMCs, taken from culture after CMV antigen stimulation. The receptors stem from a human donor in good health (CMV status not recorded). Some clones in this sample may be carry-over from other donors' samples. Both conserved end residues are part of each CDR3.

v_call	cdr3_aa
TRBV6-5	CASSELAGLKTQYF
TRBV6-1	CASINDRGQETQYF
TRBV7-6	CASNPRGNTIYF
TRBV6-2/TRBV6-3	CASSYPIDRLAGGPYSSYNEQFF
TRBV19	CASSISPSENTEAFF
TRBV7-6	CASTITAETGRRTGELFF
TRBV5-1	CASSWMGGPYEQYF
TRBV4-1	CASSHGPSERVMNTEAFF
TRBV6-6	CASSYAGADTQYF
TRBV20-1	CSARVGNTIYF
TRBV6-1	CASSPLLAGGPDTQYF
TRBV7-8	CASSLAGVGLGRIGQPQHF
TRBV27	CATRGGSNYGYTF
TRBV4-1	CASSQGEGPSPQHF
TRBV4-1	CASSQGIPGTGSIQYF
TRBV10-3	CAISESQGPGAAQHF
TRBV7-7	CASSPDVESNEQFF
TRBV12-3/TRBV12-4	CASNEGAGELFF
TRBV7-2	CASSAPGLPSETQYF
TRBV12-3/TRBV12-4	CASSFGEDYGYTF
TRBV9	CASSVAGAGEKLFF
TRBV7-8	CASSSDYRVVGETQYF
TRBV12-5	CASGFLTDGTSYNEQFF
TRBV19	CASNTGPMNTEAFF
TRBV9	CASSVQGRETDTQYF
TRBV28	CASSSSTSGGNQETQYF
TRBV6-5	CASSYTESGGPTDTQYF
TRBV27	CASSLRGQGHEQFF
TRBV6-1	CASSARMVPEAFF
TRBV7-9	CASSLGTNQPQHF
TRBV15	CATSIMVPSGELFF
TRBV10-3	CAISISPITPYEQYF
TRBV6-6	CASRGTGVELGGANVLTF
TRBV12-3/TRBV12-4	CASSFSISGGSYEQYF
TRBV25-1	CASSEWGREADTQYF
TRBV27	CASSFGGGKTQYF
TRBV24-1	CATSDNRDEYLGNGYTF
TRBV10-3	CAISEYRQGKLSGANVLTF
TRBV10-3	CAISEPGTDGTQYF
TRBV19	CASSIRVAGQNTEAFF
TRBV7-6	CASSLDPGSTGELFF
TRBV7-9	CASTPGGEETQYF
TRBV6-5	CASSYFRRSGANVLTF
TRBV7-2	CASSLPIGISGNTIYF
TRBV25-1	CASSAGGIYGYTF